The following is a TCR beta chain sequence with its context. The data were taken from a study of OX40 agonist ivuxolimab in advanced cancers. Profiling relied on immunoSEQ multiplex PCR, and the TCRdb table lists in-frame clones only, not all of them. The sample lists 65,000 to 90,000 clones, about 89% occurring once. This clonotype originated in an adult with an advanced solid tumor such as melanoma, head and neck, liver or kidney cancer. The sequencing here drew on CD4+ or CD8+ T cells sorted from blood, taken in a trial of the OX40 agonist ivuxolimab.

CDR3 sequence: CASRFGGGETQYF. For the CDR3, the DNA is TGTGCCAGCAGGTTTGGCGGCGGGGAGACCCAGTACTTC. The genes are TRBV27 and TRBJ2-5, with D perhaps matching TRBD2 (5 bases). The CDR3 contains 13 residues. Trimming removed 6 bases from V and 5 bases from J, with 13 bases in between. The germline V gene encodes CDR1 MNHEY and CDR2 SMNVEV (reference sequence).